This TCR beta chain was identified during a study of cytomegalovirus exposure and HLA in healthy donors. Deletions cut 3 bases from V and 2 bases from J, with 2 bases between. This CDR3 is 11 amino acids long. Germline CDR1 and CDR2: SGHVS and FQNEAQ. With 60 Vbeta and 13 Jbeta primers, the PCR was carried out. Using immunoSEQ multiplex PCR, the repertoire was profiled, and TCRdb retains in-frame clones only, with some absent. This table holds around 100,000 clones, 60% to 75% found once. The rearrangement uses TRBV7-8 and TRBJ2-7; D gene ambiguous. The sequence was collected from a woman in her thirties or forties in good health and CMV-seronegative. Sequencing was carried out using PBMCs. DNA of the CDR3: TGTGCCAGCAGCTTTACCTACGAGCAGTACTTC. Translating it yields CASSFTYEQYF. Supplemented by reference TRBV7-8 and TRBJ2-7, the full variable domain reads GAGVSQSPRYKVAKRGQDVALRCDPISGHVSLFWYQQALGQGPEFLTYFQNEAQLDKSGLPSDRFFAERPEGSVSTLKIQRTQQEDSAVYLCASSFTYEQYFGPGTRLTVT.